Each of the 7 T cell receptor beta chains below was sequenced from the same sample in a study of blood T cell repertoires in COVID-19. Assay used: immunoSEQ multiplex PCR; TCRdb lists only in-frame clones, some missing. The sample lists a few hundred thousand clones, approximately 87% occurring once. Source material: peripheral blood. These receptors were obtained from a man in his sixties who had recovered from COVID-19.

This clone was picked up one time. The chain combines TRBV7-2 with TRBJ1-5; the match to TRBD1 covers 7 bases. Germline V gene lookup returns CDR1 SGHTA and CDR2 FQGNSA. V gave up 3 bases and J gave up 5 bases; unmatched junction bases: 4. This CDR3 comprises 14 residues. CDR3 DNA sequence: TGTGCCAGCAGCTTTAGGGGGCGGGATCAGCCCCAGCATTTT. Translating it yields CASSFRGRDQPQHF.

The V call is TRBV5-5, the J call TRBJ1-4; D ambiguous. Trimming left V 4 bases short and J 8 bases short, with 12 bases between. CDR1 is SGHKS and CDR2 is YYEKEE in the germline V gene (reference sequence). CDR3 size: 13 residues. The CDR3 DNA follows: TGTGCCAGCAGCCACAACAGCGGGGAAAAACTGTTTTTT. Translating it yields CASSHNSGEKLFF.

The chain employs TRBV6-1 and TRBJ2-5; D ambiguous. Looked up from germline, CDR1 is MNHNS and CDR2 is SASEGT. This CDR3 spans 16 amino acids. V shed 1 base and J shed 2 bases, with 14 bases lying between them. CDR3 loop: CASSEDPSFGQETQYF. CDR3 nucleotides: TGTGCCAGCAGTGAAGATCCCTCCTTCGGGCAAGAGACCCAGTACTTC.

This clone has more than one count but fewer than ten. The rearrangement joins TRBV15 to TRBJ2-2, with TRBD1 matching 8 bases. The CDR3 covers 14 residues. CDR1 and CDR2 from the germline V gene are LNHNV and YYDKDF (reference sequence). The ends lost 5 bases at V and 1 base at J; junction bases unmatched: 0. The CDR3 sequence: CATSGQGNTGELFF. CDR3 nucleotides: TGTGCCACCAGCGGACAGGGGAACACCGGGGAGCTGTTTTTT.

The gene calls are TRBV5-6 and TRBJ2-1, with 7 bases fitting TRBD2. V trimming: 6 bases; J trimming: 8 bases; junction bases outside the gene matches: 17. The CDR3 is 16 residues long. Germline V CDR1 and CDR2: SGHDT, YYEEEE. The CDR3 coding sequence is TGTGCCAGCACCGAACTGGGGAGTGGGACTAACGATGAGCAGTTCTTC. Translated, it gives CASTELGSGTNDEQFF.

The rearrangement uses TRBV7-2 and TRBJ2-7; TRBD1 agrees at 8 bases. The CDR3 extends over 14 amino acids. Germline V gene data show CDR1 as SGHTA and CDR2 as FQGNSA. V trimming: 1 base; J trimming: 3 bases; junction bases outside the gene matches: 2. The CDR3: CASSLEQGGYEQYF. CDR3 nucleotides: TGTGCCAGCAGCTTAGAACAGGGGGGCTACGAGCAGTACTTC.

This rearrangement joins TRBV7-2 to TRBJ2-3; TRBD2 agrees at 10 bases. CDR3 size: 18 residues. After removal of 1 base from V and 1 base from J, the junction contained 8 bases not matched to a gene. The V gene's germline CDR1 is SGHTA and CDR2 FQGNSA. The CDR3 region is CASSLVRIAGGGTDTQYF. CDR3 in DNA: TGTGCCAGCAGCTTAGTGCGAATAGCGGGAGGTGGCACAGATACGCAGTATTTT.